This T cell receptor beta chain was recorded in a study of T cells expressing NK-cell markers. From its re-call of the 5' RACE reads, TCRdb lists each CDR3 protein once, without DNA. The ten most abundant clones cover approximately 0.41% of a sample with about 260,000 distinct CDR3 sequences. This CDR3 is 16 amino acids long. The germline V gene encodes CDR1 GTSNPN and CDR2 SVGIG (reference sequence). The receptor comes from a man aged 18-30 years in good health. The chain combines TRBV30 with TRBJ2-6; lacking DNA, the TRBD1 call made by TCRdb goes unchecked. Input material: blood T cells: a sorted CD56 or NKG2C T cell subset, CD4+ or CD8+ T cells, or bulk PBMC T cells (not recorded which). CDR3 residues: CAWSRTGSSGANVLTF. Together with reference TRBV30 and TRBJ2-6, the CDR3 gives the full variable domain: SQTIHQWPATLVQPVGSPLSLECTVEGTSNPNLYWYRQAAGRGLQLLFYSVGIGQISSEVPQNLSASRPQDRQFILSSKKLLLSDSGFYLCAWSRTGSSGANVLTFGAGSRLTVL.